The source of this TCR beta chain is a study of shared clonotypes between healthy human individuals. Germline lookup yields CDR1 SEHNR and CDR2 FQNEAQ (reference sequence). Trimming took 5 bases from V and 3 from J; bases not matched to a gene: 6. This CDR3 comprises 15 residues. TCRdb keeps only in-frame clones here, not all; method: immunoSEQ multiplex PCR. Of about 470,000 clones in the sample, around 75% are singletons; the top ten hold roughly an eighth. The sample taken for sequencing was PBMCs. The chain employs TRBV7-9 and TRBJ2-1; 8 positions match TRBD2. The sequence came from a woman aged 40 to 55 in good health. Some clones in this sample may be carry-over from other donors' samples. The CDR3 coding sequence is TGTGCCAGCAGCCAGAGCGGGAGAGGCTACAATGAGCAGTTCTTC. Protein sequence: CASSQSGRGYNEQFF.